The 32 T cell receptor beta chains below all came from one sample that was sequenced in a study of shared clonotypes between healthy human individuals. Selected positively for CCR7 and CD45RO-negative, naive CD8 cells excluded terminally differentiated effector memory CD45RA+ cells. Some clones are missing from TCRdb's copy, which holds only in-frame ones; the method was immunoSEQ multiplex PCR. The table has about 2.1 million clones, approximately 92% seen once. The sequencing input was naive CD8+ T cells from PBMCs. Receptors originate from a man between 18 and 35 years old in good health. Some clones in this sample may be carry-over from other donors' samples.

The gene calls are TRBV7-8 and TRBJ2-5; D unclear. Germline V CDR1 and CDR2: SGHVS, FQNEAQ. This CDR3 contains 15 residues. V lost 4 bases to trimming and J lost 9 bases, with 21 bases between them. The CDR3 spells CASSSYRSAHVAQYF. The CDR3 DNA follows: TGTGCCAGCAGCTCGTACAGAAGCGCACATGTGGCCCAGTACTTC.

The chain recombines TRBV9 with TRBJ2-1; perhaps D is TRBD1 or TRBD2 (5 bases each). This CDR3 contains 14 residues. Germline V CDR1 and CDR2: SGDLS, YYNGEE. V was cut by 3 bases and J by 3 bases, with 10 bases left in between. CDR3 protein: CASSEGRNYNEQFF. In DNA, the CDR3 is TGTGCCAGCAGCGAGGGACGGAACTACAATGAGCAGTTCTTC.

V and J are TRBV7-9 and TRBJ1-2; D is perhaps TRBD1 (6 bases). Between the trimmed V and J ends, which lost 4 bases and 3 bases, there was a span of 15 bases. Germline CDR1 and CDR2: SEHNR and FQNEAQ (reference sequence). The CDR3 has 15 residues. CDR3 sequence: CASSSLDTGYYGYTF. The CDR3 DNA reads as TGTGCCAGCAGCTCACTAGATACAGGGTACTATGGCTACACCTTC.

This chain links TRBV5-4 with TRBJ2-7, with 7 nucleotides matching TRBD1. Looked up from germline, CDR1 is SGHNT and CDR2 is YYREEE (reference sequence). CDR3 length equals 13 residues. Trimming took 4 bases from V and 6 from J; bases not matched to a gene: 7. Here the CDR3 DNA reads TGTGCCAGCAGCCTAGACAGGGAAAGCGAGCAGTACTTC. This gives the protein CASSLDRESEQYF.

This chain connects TRBV7-6 to TRBJ2-5; D gene ambiguous. The germline V gene has CDR1 SGHVS and CDR2 FNYEAQ. The CDR3 totals 15 residues. Trimming removed 5 bases at V and 2 bases at J, with 15 bases between. DNA of the CDR3: TGTGCCAGCAGCCTACAGAGATCTTTACAAGAGACCCAGTACTTC. Its translation is CASSLQRSLQETQYF.

The rearrangement links TRBV27 to TRBJ2-7, with a weak D call TRBD2 (5 bases). Germline CDR1 and CDR2: MNHEY and SMNVEV (reference sequence). There are 15 residues in the CDR3. Trimming took 4 bases from V and 0 from J, leaving 13 bases between them. Here the CDR3 DNA reads TGTGCCAGCAGTTCTCTAGCTGTTAGCTCCTACGAGCAGTACTTC. As protein: CASSSLAVSSYEQYF.

This chain joins TRBV27 and TRBJ2-5, with 9 bases identical to TRBD1. Per germline, CDR1 MNHEY and CDR2 SMNVEV (reference sequence). The CDR3 is made up of 15 amino acids. V gave up 5 bases and J gave up 5 bases; unmatched junction bases: 9. CDR3 protein: CASSPFYRGRETQYF. The CDR3, as DNA: TGTGCCAGCAGTCCTTTTTACAGGGGGCGGGAGACCCAGTACTTC.

This chain connects TRBV4-3 to TRBJ2-7; maybe TRBD2 (5 bases). Trimming removed 3 bases at V and 4 bases at J, with 16 bases between. The germline gives CDR1 LGHNA, CDR2 YSLEER. The CDR3 spans 15 residues. The CDR3 nucleotides read TGCGCCAGCAGCCACTCCCTAGCAAGTGGATACGAGCAGTACTTC. It specifies CASSHSLASGYEQYF.

DNA for the CDR3: TGTGCCAGCTCACGAGACAGGGAAATGAACACTGAAGCTTTCTTT. The encoded protein is CASSRDREMNTEAFF. This sequence joins TRBV18 and TRBJ1-1, with 7 bases matching TRBD1. From germline, CDR1 is KGHSH and CDR2 LQKENI. This CDR3 contains 15 residues. The junction had 5 bases not matched to a gene; V was cut back by 4 bases and J by 0 bases.

The rearrangement uses TRBV2 and TRBJ2-3; D is perhaps TRBD2 (6 bases). Trimming took 8 bases from V and 0 from J, leaving 12 bases between them. Germline V gene lookup returns CDR1 SNHLY and CDR2 FYNNEI. The CDR3 is made up of 14 amino acids. The CDR3 here is CASPSGRSTDTQYF. CDR3 DNA: TGTGCCAGCCCGAGCGGGCGGAGCACAGATACGCAGTATTTT.

The CDR3 DNA reads TGTGCCAGCACGGTCCGGGTAGGGTTTAATGAAAAACTGTTTTTT. Encoded protein: CASTVRVGFNEKLFF. The chain joins TRBV6-5 to TRBJ1-4; D is undetermined. V was clipped by 7 bases and J by 4 bases, with 16 bases between them. There are 15 residues in the CDR3. Germline-derived CDR1 and CDR2 are MNHEY and SVGAGI.

The rearrangement links TRBV19 to TRBJ1-2; no firm D call. CDR1 and CDR2 from the germline V gene are LNHDA and SQIVND (reference sequence). The length of the CDR3 is 15 residues. V lost 5 bases and J lost 2, with 15 bases in between. The CDR3 DNA is TGTGCCAGTAGTCGGTCCCTACTGGTCAACTATGGCTACACCTTC. The encoded protein is CASSRSLLVNYGYTF. Combining the CDR3 with reference TRBV19 and TRBJ1-2 gives the whole variable domain DGGITQSPKYLFRKEGQNVTLSCEQNLNHDAMYWYRQDPGQGLRLIYYSQIVNDFQKGDIAEGYSVSREKKESFPLTVTSAQKNPTAFYLCASSRSLLVNYGYTFGSGTRLTVV.

The rearrangement joins TRBV27 to TRBJ2-3; 7 nucleotides agree with TRBD2. In germline, CDR1 is MNHEY, CDR2 SMNVEV (reference sequence). The CDR3 runs to 15 residues. V lost 6 bases and J lost 1; bases outside the gene matches: 7. The CDR3 DNA is TGTGCCAGCAGACCCCTAGCGGCGGGCACAGATACGCAGTATTTT. The encoded protein is CASRPLAAGTDTQYF.

As to this clone: The sample has other DNA sequences that encode this CDR3 too. This chain links TRBV7-9 with TRBJ1-2, with 7 bases lining up with TRBD1. The CDR3 sequence is 14 residues long. Per the germline V gene, CDR1 is SEHNR and CDR2 is FQNEAQ (reference sequence). Trimming at V came to 4 bases and at J to 0 bases, leaving 2 bases not matched to a gene. The CDR3 region is CASSYGTANYGYTF. The CDR3 coding sequence is TGTGCCAGCAGCTATGGGACAGCTAACTATGGCTACACCTTC.

The J gene is TRBJ2-1, the V gene TRBV27; 13 bases are a match to TRBD2. The germline CDR1 and CDR2 sequences are MNHEY and SMNVEV (reference sequence). The junction had 6 bases not matched to a gene; V was cut back by 4 bases and J by 3 bases. The CDR3 extends over 17 amino acids. CDR3 loop: CASSSGLAGVFYNEQFF. The CDR3 DNA reads as TGTGCCAGCAGTTCCGGACTAGCGGGAGTTTTCTACAATGAGCAGTTCTTC.

The CDR3 spells CASSVSSARSHEQYF. The CDR3, as DNA: TGTGCCAGCAGCGTCTCTAGCGCCCGGTCCCACGAGCAGTACTTC. The chain has TRBV9 and TRBJ2-7; D may be TRBD2 (6 bases). Trimming stripped 2 bases from V and 5 bases from J, with 17 bases between. This CDR3 comprises 15 residues. The germline V gene has CDR1 SGDLS and CDR2 YYNGEE. Complete variable domain (other parts from reference TRBV9 and TRBJ2-7): DSGVTQTPKHLITATGQRVTLRCSPRSGDLSVYWYQQSLDQGLQFLIQYYNGEERAKGNILERFSAQQFPDLHSELNLSSLELGDSALYFCASSVSSARSHEQYFGPGTRLTVT.

This chain joins TRBV11-2 and TRBJ2-1; maybe TRBD2 (5 bases). V was shortened by 1 base and J by 4 bases, with 20 bases between the two germline ends. This CDR3 has 18 amino acids. The V gene's germline CDR1 is SGHAT and CDR2 FQNNGV. CDR3 protein: CASSLGEVGDEHYNEQFF. The CDR3 nucleotides are TGTGCCAGCAGCTTAGGAGAGGTCGGGGATGAACATTACAATGAGCAGTTCTTC. The complete variable domain, with remaining parts taken from reference TRBV11-2 and TRBJ2-1, reads EAGVAQSPRYKIIEKRQSVAFWCNPISGHATLYWYQQILGQGPKLLIQFQNNGVVDDSQLPKDRFSAERLKGVDSTLKIQPAKLEDSAVYLCASSLGEVGDEHYNEQFFGPGTRLTVL.

V and J are TRBV9 and TRBJ1-2; 8 bases fit TRBD1. The ends lost 4 bases at V and 4 bases at J; junction bases unmatched: 6. The CDR3 runs 14 residues. CDR1 is SGDLS and CDR2 is YYNGEE in the germline V gene. CDR3 bases: TGTGCCAGCAGCCCCGGGACAGGCCTCTATGGCTACACCTTC. Its translation is CASSPGTGLYGYTF.

This clone was detected once. This sequence joins TRBV10-1 and TRBJ2-1; D uncertain. Germline-derived CDR1 and CDR2 are WNHNN and SYGVQD (reference sequence). V lost 9 bases to trimming and J lost 0 bases, with 9 bases between them. CDR3 length: 13 amino acids. CDR3 protein: CARRTLSYNEQFF. CDR3 in DNA: TGCGCCAGACGTACACTCTCCTACAATGAGCAGTTCTTC.

The gene calls are TRBV11-3 and TRBJ2-1; TRBD2 might be the D (5 bases). Looked up from germline, CDR1 is SGHNT and CDR2 is YENEEA. CDR3 size: 12 residues. V was clipped by 5 bases and J by 9 bases, with 11 bases between them. CDR3 loop: CASSQRAAEQFF. CDR3 nucleotide sequence: TGTGCCAGCAGCCAGAGGGCGGCTGAGCAGTTCTTC.

The rearrangement links TRBV9 to TRBJ2-7; 13 bases are a match to TRBD2. V shed 3 bases, J shed 7 bases, and the junction held 1 base outside the gene matches. Germline V CDR1 and CDR2: SGDLS, YYNGEE. The CDR3 length is 13 residues. The CDR3 coding sequence is TGTGCCAGCAGCGAGGGACTAGCGGGAGAGCAGTACTTC. The encoded protein is CASSEGLAGEQYF.

A word on this clone: This specimen includes other DNA sequences encoding the same CDR3. V usage is TRBV27 and J usage is TRBJ2-7; 11 bases map to TRBD2. This CDR3 is 15 amino acids long. With V trimmed by 8 bases and J by 4 bases, 10 bases remained unmatched. In germline, CDR1 is MNHEY, CDR2 SMNVEV (reference sequence). The CDR3 sequence: CASSPLAGGPYEQYF. The CDR3 nucleotides are TGTGCCAGCTCGCCCTTAGCGGGAGGGCCTTACGAGCAGTACTTC.

Remarks on this clone: Other DNA sequences in this specimen translate into the identical CDR3. The J gene is TRBJ2-7, the V gene TRBV27; TRBD2 is a possible D gene (6 bases). The ends were cut back, 5 bases at V and 2 bases at J, with 13 bases in the middle. Germline V gene data show CDR1 as MNHEY and CDR2 as SMNVEV (reference sequence). The CDR3 is 14 amino acids. The CDR3 loop reads CASSPAGRTYEQYF. CDR3 nucleotides: TGTGCCAGCAGTCCGGCGGGACGGACCTACGAGCAGTACTTC.

The chain combines TRBV27 with TRBJ2-1; TRBD2 matches 12 bases. Germline CDR1 MNHEY, CDR2 SMNVEV (reference sequence). The trim removed 8 bases at V and 0 bases at J, leaving 5 bases unmatched. This CDR3 has 16 amino acids. In nucleotides, the CDR3 is TGTGCCAGCGGGACTAGCGGGCCGAGCTCCTACAATGAGCAGTTCTTC. Its protein product is CASGTSGPSSYNEQFF.

The rearrangement uses TRBV7-3 and TRBJ2-3; no definite D call. There are 13 residues in the CDR3. The V end was cut by 5 bases, the J end by 2 bases, with 8 bases between. Germline V CDR1 and CDR2: SGHTA, FQGTGA. CDR3 loop: CASSPHHTDTQYF. The CDR3 DNA reads TGTGCCAGCAGCCCCCACCACACAGATACGCAGTATTTT.

The sample holds one count of this clone. The chain links TRBV11-2 to TRBJ1-1; D is perhaps TRBD1 (6 bases). Germline CDR1 is SGHAT and CDR2 is FQNNGV. Trimming left V 0 bases short and J 4 bases short, with 12 bases between. The CDR3 runs 15 residues. CDR3 sequence: CASSLDRGRSTEAFF. CDR3 nucleotide sequence: TGTGCCAGCAGCTTAGACCGGGGGCGCAGCACTGAAGCTTTCTTT.

The V gene is TRBV7-9, the J gene TRBJ2-7, with a tentative D call TRBD2 (6 bases). In germline, CDR1 is SEHNR, CDR2 FQNEAQ (reference sequence). Trimming stripped 5 bases from V and 3 bases from J, with 8 bases between. CDR3 length: 12 amino acids. In DNA form, the CDR3 reads TGTGCCAGCAGCAAGGACTACTACGAGCAGTACTTC. Protein: CASSKDYYEQYF.

For this clone: In the same sample, other DNA sequences code for this CDR3. J is TRBJ1-1 and V is TRBV10-2; D is unresolved. This CDR3 region has 11 residues. V gave up 4 bases and J gave up 4 bases, with 4 bases separating them. Germline V gene lookup returns CDR1 WSHSY and CDR2 SAAADI. CDR3 residues: CASSGGTEAFF. CDR3 nucleotides: TGCGCCAGCAGTGGAGGCACTGAAGCTTTCTTT.

V and J are TRBV4-2 and TRBJ2-1; D not resolved. Between the trimmed V and J ends, which lost 4 bases and 1 base, there was a span of 11 bases. Per the germline V gene, CDR1 is LGHNA and CDR2 is YNFKEQ. The CDR3 is made up of 15 amino acids. The CDR3, as DNA: TGTGCCAGCAGCCCCGATCAGGTTTCCTACAATGAGCAGTTCTTC. This codes for CASSPDQVSYNEQFF.

The CDR3, as DNA: TGTGCCAGCAGCTTTGAAGGGACAGGGGGTTACAATGAGCAGTTCTTC. It is translated as CASSFEGTGGYNEQFF. This chain uses TRBV7-2 with TRBJ2-1; 11 nucleotides align to TRBD1. Germline CDR1 is SGHTA and CDR2 is FQGNSA. The CDR3 covers 16 residues. The V and J ends lost 3 bases and 4 bases, in that order; junction bases with no gene match: 5.

The V gene is TRBV10-3, the J gene TRBJ2-7; TRBD1 aligns across 8 bases. The V gene end was trimmed by 5 bases and the J gene end by 3 bases; junction bases not matched to a gene: 9. The CDR3 has 15 residues. The germline V gene has CDR1 ENHRY and CDR2 SYGVKD. The CDR3: CAISLTGEVGYEQYF. The CDR3 DNA reads TGTGCCATCAGTTTGACAGGGGAGGTCGGCTACGAGCAGTACTTC.

The DNA for the CDR3 is TGTGCCAGCAGTTTTCTTGGGGGGGACAATGAGCAGTTCTTC. Amino acids: CASSFLGGDNEQFF. The chain employs TRBV27 and TRBJ2-1; 7 bases agree with TRBD2. With V trimmed by 3 bases and J by 5 bases, 4 bases remained unmatched. CDR3 size: 14 residues. Germline values: CDR1 MNHEY, CDR2 SMNVEV (reference sequence).